A selection of T cell receptor beta chains follows, all from one sample in a study of identical twins. TCRdb reprocessed the 5' RACE reads with MiXCR, giving one entry per CDR3 protein. The repertoire holds roughly 1,500,000 distinct CDR3 sequences, with around 33% as singletons. The material sequenced was cord blood. Receptor source: a newborn girl in good health. CDR3s include the opening cysteine and the closing phenylalanine or tryptophan. Size values are once, few and many counts, or a class for expanded clones, and some rows have none.

length | V | size | CDR3
16 | TRBV7-2 | few | CASSLARLEPYNEQFF
21 | TRBV2 | - | CASSDVLHFSGSDERGDIQYF
13 | TRBV30 | - | CAWSRGLAETQYF
17 | TRBV4-1 | - | CASSQFPGLATYNEQYF
16 | TRBV10-3 | - | CAISDNPGGKAYEQYF
16 | TRBV7-2 | - | CASSQKDREANYGYTF
15 | TRBV12-5 | few | CASGPGQGITDTQYF
18 | TRBV24-1 | few | CATSDPHILAGKRNEQFF
16 | TRBV2 | few | CASSLETGTRKETQYF
15 | TRBV6-1 | - | CASSRGTSVRDTQYF
16 | TRBV28 | few | CASLRSLAGGYNEQYF
14 | TRBV25-1 | - | CAGSEFNPDYGYTF
14 | TRBV5-1 | few | CASSLHTLNTEAFF
13 | TRBV10-3 | - | CAISVMPYAEAFF
17 | TRBV11-2 | - | CASSLEGAGGIKNIQYF
14 | TRBV7-2 | few | CASSASGVSYEQYF
15 | TRBV27 | few | CASSETSGGYYEQYF
16 | TRBV3-1 | - | CASSQVFASGAYEQYF
16 | TRBV6-5 | - | CASSYSSGPDSYEQYF
14 | TRBV3-1 | - | CASSPGLNNSPLHF
11 | TRBV29-1 | many | CSGTKNYEQYF
15 | TRBV12-3/TRBV12-4 | - | CASSSTPGSKNTQYF
15 | TRBV20-1 | few | CSAGTSGSRADTQYF